The 21 T cell receptor beta chains listed next were all sequenced from one sample in a study of blood T cell repertoires in COVID-19. Sequencing was performed with immunoSEQ multiplex PCR; in TCRdb, only in-frame clones are kept and a portion is missing. The sample contains around 400,000 clones, roughly 84% of which appear only once. The specimen was PBMCs or T cells enriched from blood (not recorded which). The receptors come from a woman aged 18-29 years who had been exposed to COVID-19.

The chain links TRBV5-3 to TRBJ2-7, with D possibly matching TRBD1 (6 bases). TRBV5-3 is treated as an ORF (open reading frame) with a function not yet certain. The ends were cut back, 0 bases at V and 6 bases at J, with 16 bases in the middle. The length of the CDR3 is 15 residues. DNA of the CDR3: TGTGCCAGAAGCTTGGAAGCAGGGGCAGGGGCCGAGCAGTACTTC. Amino acids: CARSLEAGAGAEQYF.

The chain joins TRBV29-1 to TRBJ2-7; TRBD2 agrees at 10 bases. The V and J ends lost 5 bases and 2 bases, in that order; junction bases with no gene match: 3. This CDR3 has 13 residues. CDR1 is SQVTM and CDR2 is ANQGSEA in the germline V gene. The CDR3 loop reads CSVTSGITYEQYF. CDR3 sequence (DNA): TGCAGCGTTACTAGCGGGATAACCTACGAGCAGTACTTC.

This clone occurred once. The CDR3 sequence is CASSSTMNTEAFF. In DNA, the CDR3 is TGTGCCAGCAGTTCTACCATGAACACTGAAGCTTTCTTT. J is TRBJ1-1 and V is TRBV28, with D hard to call. Trimming removed 4 bases from V and 0 bases from J, with 6 bases in between. The germline CDR1 and CDR2 sequences are MDHEN and SYDVKM. This CDR3 has 13 residues.

This clone was counted a few times. V usage is TRBV12-3 or TRBV12-4 and J usage is TRBJ1-6; no clear D gene. The CDR3 is made up of 13 amino acids. Trimming took 3 bases from V and 9 from J, leaving 9 bases between them. The CDR3 is CASSFNEVSPLHF. The CDR3 bases are TGTGCCAGCAGTTTTAATGAGGTTTCACCCCTCCACTTT.

CDR3 sequence: CASSWGQGGNTEAFF. CDR3 bases: TGTGCCAGCAGCTGGGGACAGGGAGGAAACACTGAAGCTTTCTTT. This chain joins TRBV5-4 and TRBJ1-1, with TRBD1 identical over 9 bases. J gave up 2 bases and V 3 bases, and 5 bases lay outside the gene matches. The V gene's germline CDR1 is SGHNT and CDR2 YYREEE (reference sequence). The CDR3 length is 15 residues. Looking up the rest from reference TRBV5-4 and TRBJ1-1 gives the full variable domain: ETGVTQSPTHLIKTRGQQVTLRCSSQSGHNTVSWYQQALGQGPQFIFQYYREEENGRGNFPPRFSGLQFPNYSSELNVNALELDDSALYLCASSWGQGGNTEAFFGQGTRLTVV.

The genes are TRBV5-5 and TRBJ2-7, with TRBD1 identical over 9 bases. The CDR3 is 14 residues long. Looked up from germline, CDR1 is SGHKS and CDR2 is YYEKEE (reference sequence). The V segment lost 3 bases and the J segment 4 bases; nucleotides outside the gene matches: 5. The CDR3 protein is CASSSDRGRYEQYF. Written as DNA, the CDR3 is TGTGCCAGCAGCTCGGACAGGGGTCGGTACGAGCAGTACTTC.

This chain links TRBV2 with TRBJ1-1; possible D gene TRBD1, 6 bases. CDR1 and CDR2 (germline): SNHLY, FYNNEI. The CDR3 is 15 amino acids. The V and J ends lost 6 bases and 2 bases respectively, with 16 bases between them. This chain's CDR3 is CASRVQGSLNTEAFF. For the CDR3, the DNA is TGTGCCAGCAGGGTTCAGGGGAGCCTCAACACTGAAGCTTTCTTT.

V is TRBV12-5 and J is TRBJ1-1; D not certain. V was trimmed by 0 bases and J by 4 bases, leaving 15 bases between them. The CDR3 extends over 16 amino acids. Germline V gene data show CDR1 as LGHNT and CDR2 as FRNRAP. CDR3 sequence: CASGLVTHSKPTEAFF. The CDR3 DNA follows: TGTGCTAGTGGTTTGGTAACCCACAGTAAGCCCACTGAAGCTTTCTTT.

The chain employs TRBV9 and TRBJ1-1; TRBD1 matches at 7 bases. Germline lookup yields CDR1 SGDLS and CDR2 YYNGEE. This CDR3 spans 17 amino acids. V shed 4 bases, J shed 5 bases, and the junction held 17 bases outside the gene matches. CDR3 sequence: CASSPPEGTGVYTEAFF. CDR3 sequence (DNA): TGTGCCAGCAGCCCGCCAGAAGGAACAGGGGTTTATACTGAAGCTTTCTTT.

The chain is built from TRBV18 and TRBJ1-6, with a possible D match to TRBD1 (6 bases). Germline loops: CDR1 KGHSH, CDR2 LQKENI. With 2 bases removed from V and 6 bases from J, the gap between germline ends came to 11 bases. The CDR3 extends over 15 amino acids. Written as DNA, the CDR3 is TGTGCCAGCTCACCAGGGGGCGAAACTAATTCACCCCTCCACTTT. It yields the protein CASSPGGETNSPLHF.

This chain uses TRBV7-8 with TRBJ1-2; possibly TRBD1 for D (5 bases). This CDR3 comprises 15 residues. V shed 0 bases and J shed 2 bases, with 10 bases lying between them. From germline, CDR1 is SGHVS and CDR2 FQNEAQ. Written as DNA, the CDR3 is TGTGCCAGCAGCTTAGCGACAGTGCCGAACTATGGCTACACCTTC. Protein: CASSLATVPNYGYTF.

The J gene is TRBJ2-3, the V gene TRBV7-2, with 10 bases identical to TRBD2. The ends lost 6 bases at V and 1 base at J; junction bases unmatched: 1. Per germline, CDR1 SGHTA and CDR2 FQGNSA. This CDR3 contains 14 residues. The CDR3 DNA reads as TGTGCCAGCAGGCTAGCGGGAGGCACAGATACGCAGTATTTT. As protein: CASRLAGGTDTQYF.

DNA of the CDR3: TGTGCCAGCAGCTTGGAGCAGGGACAAGAGACCCAGTACTTC. Protein product: CASSLEQGQETQYF. V gene TRBV5-4 combines with J gene TRBJ2-5, with D possibly matching TRBD1 (5 bases). The CDR3 is made up of 14 amino acids. Germline CDR1 and CDR2: SGHNT and YYREEE (reference sequence). The ends were cut back, 0 bases at V and 2 bases at J, with 8 bases in the middle. The whole variable domain, filled in from reference TRBV5-4 and TRBJ2-5, reads ETGVTQSPTHLIKTRGQQVTLRCSSQSGHNTVSWYQQALGQGPQFIFQYYREEENGRGNFPPRFSGLQFPNYSSELNVNALELDDSALYLCASSLEQGQETQYFGPGTRLLVL.

The chain carries TRBV28 and TRBJ2-6; D perhaps matches TRBD2 (6 bases). The ends were cut back, 3 bases at V and 4 bases at J, with 13 bases in the middle. This CDR3 comprises 16 residues. CDR1 is MDHEN, CDR2 SYDVKM, per germline. This CDR3 reads CASSLFRGTGANVLTF. In DNA, the CDR3 is TGTGCCAGCAGTTTGTTTCGGGGGACCGGGGCCAACGTCCTGACTTTC.

Only one count was recorded for this clone. V gene TRBV10-1 combines with J gene TRBJ2-7; TRBD1 agrees at 7 bases. J lost 3 bases, V lost 4 bases, and 3 bases had no gene match. The germline gives CDR1 WNHNN, CDR2 SYGVQD (reference sequence). The CDR3 is 13 residues long. In nucleotides, the CDR3 is TGCGCCAGCAGTGTGACAGGGAGCTACGAGCAGTACTTC. Its translation: CASSVTGSYEQYF.

This CDR3 reads CASSSTGGITDTQYF. The CDR3 DNA reads TGTGCCAGCAGTTCCACAGGGGGCATCACAGATACGCAGTATTTT. V and J are TRBV28 and TRBJ2-3, with 9 bases identical to TRBD1. The V gene end was trimmed by 4 bases and the J gene end by 2 bases; junction bases not matched to a gene: 4. The CDR3 runs 15 residues. Germline lookup yields CDR1 MDHEN and CDR2 SYDVKM. The complete variable domain, with remaining parts taken from reference TRBV28 and TRBJ2-3, reads DVKVTQSSRYLVKRTGEKVFLECVQDMDHENMFWYRQDPGLGLRLIYFSYDVKMKEKGDIPEGYSVSREKKERFSLILESASTNQTSMYLCASSSTGGITDTQYFGPGTRLTVL.

V and J are TRBV11-2 and TRBJ1-3, with a tentative D call TRBD1 (5 bases). The CDR3 length is 15 residues. With 4 bases removed from V and 3 bases from J, the gap between germline ends came to 13 bases. Germline V gene sequence: CDR1 SGHAT, CDR2 FQNNGV. CDR3 sequence (DNA): TGTGCCAGCAGCTCGTCAACAGGATATGGAAACACCATATATTTT. Its protein product is CASSSSTGYGNTIYF.

V usage is TRBV27 and J usage is TRBJ2-3; the match to TRBD2 covers 8 bases. There are 17 residues in the CDR3. V gave up 4 bases and J gave up 2 bases; unmatched junction bases: 11. CDR1 MNHEY and CDR2 SMNVEV come from the germline V gene (reference sequence). The CDR3 nucleotides read TGTGCCAGCAGTTCCCATGACGCGGGAGGAACCACAGATACGCAGTATTTT. Translated, it gives CASSSHDAGGTTDTQYF.

The V call is TRBV2, the J call TRBJ1-4; D not resolved. The CDR3 has 11 amino acids. Germline values: CDR1 SNHLY, CDR2 FYNNEI. The V and J ends lost 6 bases and 5 bases respectively, with 4 bases between them. The CDR3 nucleotides read TGTGCCAGCAGCCTAAATGAAAAACTGTTTTTT. Encoded protein: CASSLNEKLFF.

The V and J genes are TRBV7-9 and TRBJ1-4, with D possibly matching TRBD1 (5 bases). Per the germline V gene, CDR1 is SEHNR and CDR2 is FQNEAQ (reference sequence). This CDR3 has 15 amino acids. Trimming removed 2 bases at V and 7 bases at J, with 14 bases between. The CDR3 DNA follows: TGTGCCAGCAGCTTATCGGGGGGTCTGGGTGAAAAACTGTTTTTT. Translating gives CASSLSGGLGEKLFF.

This chain uses TRBV15 with TRBJ1-4; the D is unclear. The ends were cut back, 0 bases at V and 6 bases at J, with 11 bases in the middle. CDR1 is LNHNV and CDR2 is YYDKDF in the germline V gene (reference sequence). The CDR3 contains 15 residues. In nucleotides, the CDR3 is TGTGCCACCAGCAGAGACGGCAGGAGGGATGAAAAACTGTTTTTT. It is translated as CATSRDGRRDEKLFF.